The present entry profiles one T cell receptor (beta chain) with its context. This sample is part of a study of blood T cell repertoires in COVID-19. Background on the study: Some COVID-19 samples were acute and others convalescent; all came from the United States, Italy and Spain. Sources were T cells, B-cell-depleted T cells, or PBMCs; the material itself was cDNA or gDNA.

The CDR3 sequence is 16 residues long. Germline trimming cut 2 bases from V and 7 bases from J; bases unmatched to any gene: 8. Looked up from germline, CDR1 is ENHRY and CDR2 is SYGVKD. In the original processing: Amplification with reference gene primers provided the estimates of nucleated cell counts. Method: immunoSEQ multiplex PCR; TCRdb's copy keeps in-frame clones and lacks some. V, J and clone size reflect that table, while D and trimming were determined from the DNA. Found here are 410,000 or so clones, roughly 89% of them singletons; the top ten hold under 1.5%. The chain combines TRBV10-3 with TRBJ2-7; TRBD2 matches 13 bases. Sequencing used peripheral blood. The source is a woman aged 25 to 39 with active or convalescent COVID-19. As DNA, the CDR3 is TGTGCCATCAGTGAGAGCAGGACTAGCGGGGGTGGTGAGCAGTACTTC. Encoded protein: CAISESRTSGGGEQYF.